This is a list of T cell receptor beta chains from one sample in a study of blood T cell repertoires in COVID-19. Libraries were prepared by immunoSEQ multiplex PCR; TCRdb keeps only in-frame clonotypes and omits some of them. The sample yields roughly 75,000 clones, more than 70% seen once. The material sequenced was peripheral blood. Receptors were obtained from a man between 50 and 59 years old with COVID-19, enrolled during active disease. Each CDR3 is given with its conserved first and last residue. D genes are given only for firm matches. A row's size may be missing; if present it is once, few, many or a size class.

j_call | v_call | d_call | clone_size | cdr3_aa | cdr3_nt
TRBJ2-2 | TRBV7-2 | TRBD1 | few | CASSFRQGSGNTGELFF | TGTGCCAGCAGCTTCAGACAGGGCAGCGGGAACACCGGGGAGCTGTTTTTT
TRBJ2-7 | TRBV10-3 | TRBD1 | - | CAIRGDRGSSYEQYF | TGTGCCATCAGGGGGGACAGGGGGAGCTCCTACGAGCAGTACTTC
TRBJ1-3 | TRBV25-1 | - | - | CASENGRVGNTIYF | TGTGCCAGCGAAAATGGCCGGGTTGGAAACACCATATATTTT
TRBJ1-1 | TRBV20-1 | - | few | CSASGWGTGGAAEAFF | TGCAGTGCTAGTGGTTGGGGCACAGGAGGGGCGGCTGAAGCTTTCTTT
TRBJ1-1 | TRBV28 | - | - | CASSWGGFPEAFF | TGTGCCAGCAGTTGGGGGGGTTTCCCTGAAGCTTTCTTT
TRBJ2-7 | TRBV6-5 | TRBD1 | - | CASSSHRTGSLEQYF | TGTGCCAGCAGTTCCCATAGGACAGGGAGCCTCGAGCAGTACTTC
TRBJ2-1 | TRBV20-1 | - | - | CSASEAYEQFF | TGCAGTGCTAGTGAGGCATACGAGCAGTTCTTC
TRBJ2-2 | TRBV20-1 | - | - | CSASGLGELFF | TGCAGTGCCAGCGGCTTGGGGGAGCTGTTTTTT
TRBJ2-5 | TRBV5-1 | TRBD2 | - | CASSLNGGQETQYF | TGCGCCAGCAGCTTGAACGGGGGGCAAGAGACCCAGTACTTC
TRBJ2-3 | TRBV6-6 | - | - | CASRDQGSASTDTQYF | TGTGCCAGCAGGGATCAGGGCAGTGCTAGCACAGATACGCAGTATTTT
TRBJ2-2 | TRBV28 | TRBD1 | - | CASRGQGKTGELFF | TGTGCCAGCAGGGGACAGGGGAAGACCGGGGAGCTGTTTTTT
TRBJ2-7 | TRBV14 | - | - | CASNARAGLSYEQYF | TGTGCCAGCAACGCGCGGGCGGGGTTGTCCTACGAGCAGTACTTC
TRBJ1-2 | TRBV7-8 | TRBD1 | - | CASSLGDRSIGYTF | TGTGCCAGCAGCTTAGGGGACAGGTCTATTGGCTACACCTTC
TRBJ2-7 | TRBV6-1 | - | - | CASSLTGNNYEQYF | TGTGCCAGCAGTCTGACAGGAAACAACTACGAGCAGTACTTC
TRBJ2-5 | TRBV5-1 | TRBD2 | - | CASSSRLADKETQYF | TGCGCCAGCAGCTCTCGACTAGCGGATAAAGAGACCCAGTACTTC
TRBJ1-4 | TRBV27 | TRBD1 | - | CASSYNRQGGNEKLFF | TGTGCCAGCAGCTATAATAGACAGGGAGGTAATGAAAAACTGTTTTTT
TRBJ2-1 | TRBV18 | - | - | CASSPLLRDSHGSSYNEQFF | TGTGCCAGCTCACCACTTCTCCGGGACTCACATGGTAGCTCCTACAATGAGCAGTTCTTC
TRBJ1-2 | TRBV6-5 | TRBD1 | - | CASSRGQALSYGYTF | TGTGCCAGCAGTCGCGGACAGGCCCTTTCTTATGGCTACACCTTC
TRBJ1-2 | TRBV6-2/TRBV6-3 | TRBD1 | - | CASSDQGEAYGYTF | TGTGCCAGCAGTGACCAGGGGGAAGCCTATGGCTACACCTTC
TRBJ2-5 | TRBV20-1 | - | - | CSATGVETQYF | TGCAGTGCCACGGGAGTTGAGACCCAGTACTTC
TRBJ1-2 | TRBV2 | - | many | CASRFDTAYGYTF | TGTGCCAGCAGGTTCGACACGGCCTATGGCTACACCTTC
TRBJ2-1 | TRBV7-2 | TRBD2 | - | CASSLFLSGSRRSYNEQFF | TGTGCCAGCAGCTTATTTCTTAGCGGGAGTCGGCGCTCCTACAATGAGCAGTTCTTC
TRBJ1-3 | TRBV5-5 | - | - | CASSLVRDSLSSGNTIYF | TGTGCCAGCAGCTTGGTCCGGGACTCTTTGAGCTCTGGAAACACCATATATTTT